The clone carrying this TCR beta chain appeared once. This sample stems from a study of cytomegalovirus exposure and HLA in healthy donors. It was healthy bone marrow donors who served as donors. CDR3 length equals 14 residues. V was clipped by 3 bases and J by 6 bases, with 11 bases between them. Germline assignment: CDR1 LNHDA and CDR2 SQIVND (reference sequence). Primers: 60 Vbeta forward and 13 Jbeta reverse. Assay: immunoSEQ multiplex PCR; the TCRdb copy retains only in-frame clones and omits some. The sample lists 170,000 or so clones; around 80% were seen once. The TCR originated in a woman between 50 and 59 years old in good health and CMV-seropositive. Sequenced material: PBMCs. J is TRBJ2-2 and V is TRBV19; D remains unclear. The CDR3, as DNA: TGTGCCAGTAGTATCGGTTTGGTGGCCGGGGAGCTGTTTTTT. Translation gives CASSIGLVAGELFF.